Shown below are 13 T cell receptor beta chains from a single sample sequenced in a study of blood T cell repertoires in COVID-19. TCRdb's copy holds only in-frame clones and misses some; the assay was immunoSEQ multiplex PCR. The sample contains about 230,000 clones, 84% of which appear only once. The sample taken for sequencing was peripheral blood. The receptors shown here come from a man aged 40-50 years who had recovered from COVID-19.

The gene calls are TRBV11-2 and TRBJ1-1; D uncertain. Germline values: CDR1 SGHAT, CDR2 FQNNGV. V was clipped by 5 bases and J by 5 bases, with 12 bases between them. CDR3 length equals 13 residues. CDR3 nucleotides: TGTGCCAGCAGCCAATATTCGGGGACTGAAGCTTTCTTT. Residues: CASSQYSGTEAFF.

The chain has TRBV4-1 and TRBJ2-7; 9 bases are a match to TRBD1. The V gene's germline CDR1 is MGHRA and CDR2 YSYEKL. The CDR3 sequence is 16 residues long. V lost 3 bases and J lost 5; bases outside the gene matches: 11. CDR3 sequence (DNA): TGCGCCAGCAGCCAGGACACCGGGACAGGGCAGCACGAGCAGTACTTC. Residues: CASSQDTGTGQHEQYF.

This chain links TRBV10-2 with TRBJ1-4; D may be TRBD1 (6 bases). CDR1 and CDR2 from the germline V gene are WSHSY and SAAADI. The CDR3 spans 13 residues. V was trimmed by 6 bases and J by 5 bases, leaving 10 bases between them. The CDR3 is CASRGRGNEKLFF. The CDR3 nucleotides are TGCGCCAGCAGGGGCAGGGGAAATGAAAAACTGTTTTTT.

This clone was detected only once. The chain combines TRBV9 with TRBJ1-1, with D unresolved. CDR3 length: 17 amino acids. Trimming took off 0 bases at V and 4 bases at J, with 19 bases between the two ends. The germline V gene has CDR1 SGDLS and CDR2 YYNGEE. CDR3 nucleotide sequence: TGTGCCAGCAGCGTAGCCCGGTCGAGGCCGGAGTCCACTGAAGCTTTCTTT. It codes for CASSVARSRPESTEAFF.

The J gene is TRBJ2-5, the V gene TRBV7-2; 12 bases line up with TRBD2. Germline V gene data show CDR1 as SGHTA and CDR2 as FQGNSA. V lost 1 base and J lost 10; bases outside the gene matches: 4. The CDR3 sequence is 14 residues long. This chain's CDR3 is CASSLVTSGGFQYF. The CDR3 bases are TGTGCCAGCAGCTTAGTTACTAGCGGGGGGTTCCAGTACTTC.

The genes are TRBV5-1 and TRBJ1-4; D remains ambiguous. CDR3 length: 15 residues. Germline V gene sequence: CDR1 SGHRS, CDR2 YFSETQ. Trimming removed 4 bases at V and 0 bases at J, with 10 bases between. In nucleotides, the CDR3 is TGCGCCAGCAGCGGCCGCGGGACAACTAATGAAAAACTGTTTTTT. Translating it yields CASSGRGTTNEKLFF.

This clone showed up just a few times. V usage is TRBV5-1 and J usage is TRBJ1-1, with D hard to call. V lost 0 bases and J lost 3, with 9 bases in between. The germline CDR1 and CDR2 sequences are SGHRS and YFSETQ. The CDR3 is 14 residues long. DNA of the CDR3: TGCGCCAGCAGCTTGGTCATTTTTGACACTGAAGCTTTCTTT. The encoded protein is CASSLVIFDTEAFF.

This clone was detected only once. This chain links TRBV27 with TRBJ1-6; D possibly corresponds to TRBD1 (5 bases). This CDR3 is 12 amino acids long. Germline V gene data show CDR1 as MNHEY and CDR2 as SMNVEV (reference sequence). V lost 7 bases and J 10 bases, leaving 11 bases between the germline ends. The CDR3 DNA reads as TGTGCCAGCAAGGGGCCCGGCTCACCCCTCCACTTT. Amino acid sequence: CASKGPGSPLHF.

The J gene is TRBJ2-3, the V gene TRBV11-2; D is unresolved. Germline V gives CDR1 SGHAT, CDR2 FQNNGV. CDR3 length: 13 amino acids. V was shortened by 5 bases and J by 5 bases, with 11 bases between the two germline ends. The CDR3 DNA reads TGTGCCAGCAGCGGAGTAGGCGGAGATACGCAGTATTTT. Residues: CASSGVGGDTQYF.

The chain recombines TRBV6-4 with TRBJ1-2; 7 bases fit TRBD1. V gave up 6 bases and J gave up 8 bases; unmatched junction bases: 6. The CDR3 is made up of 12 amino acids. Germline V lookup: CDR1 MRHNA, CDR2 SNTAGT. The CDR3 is CASSDRTGGYTF. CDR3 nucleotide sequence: TGTGCCAGCAGCGACAGGACAGGCGGCTACACCTTC.

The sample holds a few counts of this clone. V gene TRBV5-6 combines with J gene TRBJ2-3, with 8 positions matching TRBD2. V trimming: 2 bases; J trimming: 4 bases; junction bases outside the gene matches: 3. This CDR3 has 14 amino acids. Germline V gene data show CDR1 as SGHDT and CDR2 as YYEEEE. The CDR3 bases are TGTGCCAGCAGCTTTCTAGCGGGCCCAGATACGCAGTATTTT. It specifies CASSFLAGPDTQYF.

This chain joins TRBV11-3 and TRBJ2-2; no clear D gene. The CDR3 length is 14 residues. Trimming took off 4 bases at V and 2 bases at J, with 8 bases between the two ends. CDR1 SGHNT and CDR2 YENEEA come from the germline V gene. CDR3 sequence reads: CASSSQENTGELFF. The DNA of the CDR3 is TGTGCCAGCAGCTCTCAGGAAAACACCGGGGAGCTGTTTTTT. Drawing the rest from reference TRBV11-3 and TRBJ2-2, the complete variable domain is EAGVVQSPRYKIIEKKQPVAFWCNPISGHNTLYWYLQNLGQGPELLIRYENEEAVDDSQLPKDRFSAERLKGVDSTLKIQPAELGDSAVYLCASSSQENTGELFFGEGSRLTVL.

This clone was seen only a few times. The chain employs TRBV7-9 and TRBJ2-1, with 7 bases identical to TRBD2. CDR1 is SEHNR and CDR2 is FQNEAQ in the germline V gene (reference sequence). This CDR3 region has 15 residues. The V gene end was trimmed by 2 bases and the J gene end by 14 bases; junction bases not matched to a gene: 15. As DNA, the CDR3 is TGTGCCAGCAGCTTAACAAGCGGGGAAAAAGTGCAGAAGTTCTTC. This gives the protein CASSLTSGEKVQKFF.